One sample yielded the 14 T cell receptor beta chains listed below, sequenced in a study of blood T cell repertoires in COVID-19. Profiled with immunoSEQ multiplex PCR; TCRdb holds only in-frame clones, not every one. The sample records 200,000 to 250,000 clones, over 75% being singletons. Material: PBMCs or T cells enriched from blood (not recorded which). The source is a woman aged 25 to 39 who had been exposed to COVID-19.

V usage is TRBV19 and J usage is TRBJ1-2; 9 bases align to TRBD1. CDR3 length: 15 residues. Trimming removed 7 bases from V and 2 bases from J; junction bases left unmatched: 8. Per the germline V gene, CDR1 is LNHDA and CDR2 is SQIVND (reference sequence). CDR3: CASTPYTGGNYGYTF. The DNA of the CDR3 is TGTGCCAGTACCCCCTACACAGGGGGCAACTATGGCTACACCTTC.

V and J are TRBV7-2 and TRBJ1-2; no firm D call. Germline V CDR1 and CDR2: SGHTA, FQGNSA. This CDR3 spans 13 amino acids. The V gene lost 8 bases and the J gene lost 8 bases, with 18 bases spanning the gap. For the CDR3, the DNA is TGTGCCAGCGGTTTTCGGGGTGTGGGAGGCTACACCTTC. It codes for CASGFRGVGGYTF.

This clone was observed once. The CDR3 region is CASSYSLAGGPNEQFF. CDR3 in DNA: TGTGCCAGCAGTTACTCCCTAGCGGGAGGGCCTAATGAGCAGTTCTTC. This chain uses TRBV6-5 with TRBJ2-1, with 12 bases aligning to TRBD2. Germline V gene data show CDR1 as MNHEY and CDR2 as SVGAGI. J was trimmed by 7 bases and V by 0 bases; bases with no gene match: 4. The CDR3 length is 16 residues.

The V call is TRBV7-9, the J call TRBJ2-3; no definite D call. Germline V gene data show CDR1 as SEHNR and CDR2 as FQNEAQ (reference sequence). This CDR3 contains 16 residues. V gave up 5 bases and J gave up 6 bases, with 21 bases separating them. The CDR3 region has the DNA TGTGCCAGCAGCCGAAACCCCGGTGAGGTTGGGGATACGCAGTATTTT. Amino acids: CASSRNPGEVGDTQYF.

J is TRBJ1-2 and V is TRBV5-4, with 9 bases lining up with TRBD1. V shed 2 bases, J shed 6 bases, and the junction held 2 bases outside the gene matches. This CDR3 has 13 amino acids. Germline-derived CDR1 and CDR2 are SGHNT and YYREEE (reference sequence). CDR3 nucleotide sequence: TGTGCCAGCAGCTTACAGGGGGCGCATGGCTACACCTTC. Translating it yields CASSLQGAHGYTF.

The CDR3 reads CASSLSGSYNSPLHF. The CDR3 nucleotides are TGTGCCAGCAGCTTATCGGGCTCCTATAATTCACCCCTCCACTTT. This chain connects TRBV7-9 to TRBJ1-6, with no clear D. CDR1 is SEHNR, CDR2 FQNEAQ, per germline (reference sequence). The CDR3 spans 15 residues. Trimming left V 2 bases short and J 0 bases short, with 5 bases between.

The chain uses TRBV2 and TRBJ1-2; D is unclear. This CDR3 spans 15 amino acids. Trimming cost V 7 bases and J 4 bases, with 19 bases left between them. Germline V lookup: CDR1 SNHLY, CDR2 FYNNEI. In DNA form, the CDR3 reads TGTGCCAGCATAGAGGATCAGACTGGTGTCTATGGCTACACCTTC. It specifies CASIEDQTGVYGYTF.

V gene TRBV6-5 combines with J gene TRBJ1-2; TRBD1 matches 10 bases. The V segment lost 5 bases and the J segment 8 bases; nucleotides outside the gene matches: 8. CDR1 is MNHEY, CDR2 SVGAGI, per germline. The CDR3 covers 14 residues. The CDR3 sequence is CASSTRDRGGGYTF. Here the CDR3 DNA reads TGTGCCAGCAGTACTCGGGACAGGGGAGGAGGCTACACCTTC.

As DNA, the CDR3 is TGTGCCAGCATGTTGCGATCCATTTTTTCCTACGAGCAGTACTTC. It specifies CASMLRSIFSYEQYF. The chain has TRBV28 and TRBJ2-7; no firm D call. CDR3 size: 15 residues. V shed 7 bases and J shed 1 base, with 17 bases lying between them. Germline V gene sequence: CDR1 MDHEN, CDR2 SYDVKM.

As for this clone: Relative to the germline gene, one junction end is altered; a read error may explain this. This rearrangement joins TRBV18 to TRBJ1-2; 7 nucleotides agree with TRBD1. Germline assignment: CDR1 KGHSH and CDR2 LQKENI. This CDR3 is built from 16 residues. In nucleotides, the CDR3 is TGTGCCAGCTCAGCACCATCCGGGACAGTTAACTATGGCTACACCTTC. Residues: CASSAPSGTVNYGYTF.

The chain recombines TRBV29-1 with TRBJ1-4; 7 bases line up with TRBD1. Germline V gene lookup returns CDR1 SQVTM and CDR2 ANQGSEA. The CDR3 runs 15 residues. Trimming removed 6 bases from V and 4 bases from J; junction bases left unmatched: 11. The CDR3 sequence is CSVGPTGQFNEKLFF. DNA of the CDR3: TGCAGCGTGGGCCCCACGGGACAGTTTAATGAAAAACTGTTTTTT.

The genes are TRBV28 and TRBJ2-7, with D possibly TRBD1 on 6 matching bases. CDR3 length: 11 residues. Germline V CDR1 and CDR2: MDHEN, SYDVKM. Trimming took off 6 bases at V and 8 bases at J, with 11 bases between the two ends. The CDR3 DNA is TGTGCCAGCAGAACCGGACAGAAGCAGTACTTC. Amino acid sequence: CASRTGQKQYF.

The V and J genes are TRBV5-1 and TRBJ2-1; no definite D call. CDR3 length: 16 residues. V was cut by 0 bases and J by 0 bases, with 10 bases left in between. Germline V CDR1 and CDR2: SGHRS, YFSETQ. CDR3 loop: CASSLAGSGSYNEQFF. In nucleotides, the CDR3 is TGCGCCAGCAGCTTGGCTGGCAGTGGCTCCTACAATGAGCAGTTCTTC.

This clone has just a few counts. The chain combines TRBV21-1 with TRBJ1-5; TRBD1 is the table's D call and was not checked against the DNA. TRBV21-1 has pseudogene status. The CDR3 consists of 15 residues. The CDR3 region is CASSHRTGGPQPQHF. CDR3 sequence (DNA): TGTGCCAGCAGCCATCGGACAGGGGGACCTCAGCCCCAGCATTTT.